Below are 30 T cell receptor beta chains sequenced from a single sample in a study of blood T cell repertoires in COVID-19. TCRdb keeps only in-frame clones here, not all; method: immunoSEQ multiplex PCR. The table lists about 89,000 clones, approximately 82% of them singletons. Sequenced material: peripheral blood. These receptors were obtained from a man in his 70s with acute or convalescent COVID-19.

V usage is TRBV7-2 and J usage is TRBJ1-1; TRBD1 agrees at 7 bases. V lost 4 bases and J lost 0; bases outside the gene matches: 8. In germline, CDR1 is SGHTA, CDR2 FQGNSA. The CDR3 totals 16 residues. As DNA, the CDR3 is TGTGCCAGCAGCTATTTACAGGGGATAATGAACACTGAAGCTTTCTTT. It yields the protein CASSYLQGIMNTEAFF.

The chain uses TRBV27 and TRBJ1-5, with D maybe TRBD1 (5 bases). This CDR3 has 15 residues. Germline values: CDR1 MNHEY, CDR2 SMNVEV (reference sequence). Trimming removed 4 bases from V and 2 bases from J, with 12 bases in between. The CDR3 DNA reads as TGTGCCAGCAGTTCCTCAGGAGGGGGCAATCAGCCCCAGCATTTT. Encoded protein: CASSSSGGGNQPQHF.

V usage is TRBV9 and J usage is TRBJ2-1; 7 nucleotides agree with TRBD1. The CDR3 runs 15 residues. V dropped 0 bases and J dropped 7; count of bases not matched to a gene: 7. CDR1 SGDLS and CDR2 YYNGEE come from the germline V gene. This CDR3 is CASSVGGQGVNEQFF. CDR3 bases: TGTGCCAGCAGCGTAGGTGGGCAGGGGGTAAATGAGCAGTTCTTC.

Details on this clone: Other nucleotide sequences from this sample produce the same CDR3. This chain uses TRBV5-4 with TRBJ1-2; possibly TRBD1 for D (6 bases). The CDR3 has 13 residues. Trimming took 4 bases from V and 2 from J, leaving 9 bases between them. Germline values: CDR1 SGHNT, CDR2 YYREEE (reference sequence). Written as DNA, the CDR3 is TGTGCCAGCAGCCCGGACAGAAACTATGGCTACACCTTC. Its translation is CASSPDRNYGYTF.

CDR3 coding DNA: TGTGCCAGTAGTAACCCCAGCGGGAGGACTAGCCATGAGCAGTTCTTC. Protein sequence: CASSNPSGRTSHEQFF. The chain uses TRBV19 and TRBJ2-1; 9 bases agree with TRBD2. V shed 4 bases and J 8 bases; nucleotides not matched to a gene: 12. Germline V gene lookup returns CDR1 LNHDA and CDR2 SQIVND (reference sequence). This CDR3 is 16 amino acids long.

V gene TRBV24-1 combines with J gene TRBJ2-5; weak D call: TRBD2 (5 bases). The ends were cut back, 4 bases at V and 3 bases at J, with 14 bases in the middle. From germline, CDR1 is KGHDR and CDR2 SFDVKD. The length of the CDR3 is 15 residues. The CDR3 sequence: CATSEGSRAKETQYF. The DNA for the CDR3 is TGTGCCACCAGTGAGGGCTCGCGGGCAAAAGAGACCCAGTACTTC.

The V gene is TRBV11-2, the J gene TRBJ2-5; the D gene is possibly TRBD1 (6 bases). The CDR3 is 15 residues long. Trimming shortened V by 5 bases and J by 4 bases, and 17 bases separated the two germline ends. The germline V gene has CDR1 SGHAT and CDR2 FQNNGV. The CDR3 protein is CASSARQVIGETQYF. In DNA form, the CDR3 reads TGTGCCAGCAGCGCTAGACAGGTTATCGGAGAGACCCAGTACTTC.

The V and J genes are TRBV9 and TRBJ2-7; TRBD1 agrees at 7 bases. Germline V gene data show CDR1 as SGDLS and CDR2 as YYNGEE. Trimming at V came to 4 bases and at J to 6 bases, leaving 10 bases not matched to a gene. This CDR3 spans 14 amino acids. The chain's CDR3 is CASSPNPDRAEQYF. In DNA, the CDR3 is TGTGCCAGCAGCCCAAACCCCGACAGGGCCGAGCAGTACTTC.

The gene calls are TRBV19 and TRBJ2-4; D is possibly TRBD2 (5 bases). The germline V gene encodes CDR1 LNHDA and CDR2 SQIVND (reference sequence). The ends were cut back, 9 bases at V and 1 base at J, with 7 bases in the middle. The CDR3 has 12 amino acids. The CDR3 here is CASGEAKNIQYF. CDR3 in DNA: TGTGCCAGCGGGGAGGCCAAAAACATTCAGTACTTC. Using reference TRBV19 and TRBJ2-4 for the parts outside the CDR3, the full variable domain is DGGITQSPKYLFRKEGQNVTLSCEQNLNHDAMYWYRQDPGQGLRLIYYSQIVNDFQKGDIAEGYSVSREKKESFPLTVTSAQKNPTAFYLCASGEAKNIQYFGAGTRLSVL.

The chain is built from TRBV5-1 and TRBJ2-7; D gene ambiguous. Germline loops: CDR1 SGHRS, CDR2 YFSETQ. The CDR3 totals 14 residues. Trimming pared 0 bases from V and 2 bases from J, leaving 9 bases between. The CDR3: CASSLDNTPYEQYF. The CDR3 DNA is TGCGCCAGCAGCTTGGACAACACACCCTACGAGCAGTACTTC.

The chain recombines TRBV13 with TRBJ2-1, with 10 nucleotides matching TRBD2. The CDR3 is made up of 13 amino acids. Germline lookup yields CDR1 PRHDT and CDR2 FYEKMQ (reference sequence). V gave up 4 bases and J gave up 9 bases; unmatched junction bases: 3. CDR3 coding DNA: TGTGCCAGCAGCTCGCTAGCGGGAGTTGAGCAGTTCTTC. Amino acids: CASSSLAGVEQFF.

DNA of the CDR3: TGTGCCACCAGTGATTTAGGGGCTAACTATGGCTACACCTTC. Amino acids: CATSDLGANYGYTF. The genes are TRBV24-1 and TRBJ1-2; tentatively, D is TRBD1 (5 bases). With 1 base removed from V and 0 bases from J, the gap between germline ends came to 5 bases. This CDR3 region has 14 residues. Germline V gene lookup returns CDR1 KGHDR and CDR2 SFDVKD.

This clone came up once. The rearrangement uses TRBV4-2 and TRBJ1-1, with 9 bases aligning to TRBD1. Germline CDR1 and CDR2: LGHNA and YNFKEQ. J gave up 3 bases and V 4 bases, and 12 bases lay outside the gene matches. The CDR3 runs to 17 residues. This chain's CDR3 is CASSLTSGTGIDTEAFF. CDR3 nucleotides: TGTGCCAGCAGCCTTACCTCCGGGACAGGGATAGACACTGAAGCTTTCTTT.

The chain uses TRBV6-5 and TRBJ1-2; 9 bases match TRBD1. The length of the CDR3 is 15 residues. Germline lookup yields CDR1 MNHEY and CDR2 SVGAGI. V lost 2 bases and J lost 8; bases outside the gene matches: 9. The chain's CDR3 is CASSYNRGRNEGYTF. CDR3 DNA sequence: TGTGCCAGCAGTTACAACAGGGGGCGAAATGAGGGCTACACCTTC.

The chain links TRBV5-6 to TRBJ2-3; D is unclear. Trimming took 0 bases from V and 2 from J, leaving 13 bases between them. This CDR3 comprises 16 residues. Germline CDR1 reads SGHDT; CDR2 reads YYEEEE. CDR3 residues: CASSLVAGANTDTQYF. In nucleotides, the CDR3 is TGTGCCAGCAGCTTGGTTGCAGGTGCGAACACAGATACGCAGTATTTT.

The CDR3 DNA is TGTGCCAGCGCCCCCCGGCAGGGGAACACTGAAGCTTTCTTT. Translating it yields CASAPRQGNTEAFF. This chain uses TRBV11-3 with TRBJ1-1, with D maybe TRBD1 (5 bases). Germline-derived CDR1 and CDR2 are SGHNT and YENEEA. The CDR3 length is 14 residues. V dropped 8 bases and J dropped 1 base, with 14 bases sitting between them.

In DNA, the CDR3 is TGTGCCAGCAGCGCCGGGACAACAGAGACCCAGTACTTC. Translation gives CASSAGTTETQYF. The chain combines TRBV7-2 with TRBJ2-5; D perhaps matches TRBD1 (6 bases). Looked up from germline, CDR1 is SGHTA and CDR2 is FQGNSA. This CDR3 has 13 amino acids. With 5 bases removed from V and 4 bases from J, the gap between germline ends came to 11 bases. The full variable domain, in which reference TRBV7-2 and TRBJ2-5 provide the parts outside the CDR3, is GAGVSQSPSNKVTEKGKDVELRCDPISGHTALYWYRQSLGQGLEFLIYFQGNSAPDKSGLPSDRFSAERTGGSVSTLTIQRTQQEDSAVYLCASSAGTTETQYFGPGTRLLVL.

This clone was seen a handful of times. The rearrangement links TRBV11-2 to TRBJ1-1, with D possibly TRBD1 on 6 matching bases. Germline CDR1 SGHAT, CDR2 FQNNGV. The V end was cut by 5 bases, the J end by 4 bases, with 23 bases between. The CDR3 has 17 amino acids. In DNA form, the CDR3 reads TGTGCCAGCAGCGAACGCTCATGGGGGCGGGGGGCCACTGAAGCTTTCTTT. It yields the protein CASSERSWGRGATEAFF.

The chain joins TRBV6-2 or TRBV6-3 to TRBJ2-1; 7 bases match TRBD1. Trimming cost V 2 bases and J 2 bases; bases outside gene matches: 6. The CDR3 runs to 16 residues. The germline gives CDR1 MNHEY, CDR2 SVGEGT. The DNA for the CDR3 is TGTGCCAGCAGTTACACCCCGGGACAGCCCTACAATGAGCAGTTCTTC. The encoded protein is CASSYTPGQPYNEQFF.

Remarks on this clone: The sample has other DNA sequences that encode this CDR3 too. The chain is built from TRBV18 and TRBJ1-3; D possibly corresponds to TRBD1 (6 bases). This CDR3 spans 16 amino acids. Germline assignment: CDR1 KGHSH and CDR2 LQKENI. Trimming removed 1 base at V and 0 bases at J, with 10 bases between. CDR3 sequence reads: CASSPRDTSSGNTIYF. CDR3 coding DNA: TGTGCCAGCTCACCACGGGACACAAGCTCTGGAAACACCATATATTTT.

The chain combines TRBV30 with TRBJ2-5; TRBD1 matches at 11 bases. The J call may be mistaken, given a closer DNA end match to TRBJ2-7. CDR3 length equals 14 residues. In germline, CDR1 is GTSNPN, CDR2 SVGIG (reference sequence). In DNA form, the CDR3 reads TGTGCCTGGAGTGTGAGGGGACAGGGGGTCGAGCAGTACTTC. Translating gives CAWSVRGQGVEQYF.

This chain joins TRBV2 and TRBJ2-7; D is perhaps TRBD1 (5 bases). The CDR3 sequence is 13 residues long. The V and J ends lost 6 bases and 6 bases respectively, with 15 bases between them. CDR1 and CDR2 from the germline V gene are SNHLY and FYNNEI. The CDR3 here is CASRVDSSGEQYF. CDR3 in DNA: TGTGCCAGCAGGGTAGACAGTTCGGGCGAGCAGTACTTC.

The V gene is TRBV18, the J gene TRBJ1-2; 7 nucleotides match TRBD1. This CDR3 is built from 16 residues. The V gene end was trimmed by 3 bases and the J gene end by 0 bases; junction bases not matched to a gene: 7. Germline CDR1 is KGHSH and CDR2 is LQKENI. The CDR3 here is CASSPISGGTNYGYTF. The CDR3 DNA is TGTGCCAGCTCACCGATCTCAGGGGGTACTAACTATGGCTACACCTTC.

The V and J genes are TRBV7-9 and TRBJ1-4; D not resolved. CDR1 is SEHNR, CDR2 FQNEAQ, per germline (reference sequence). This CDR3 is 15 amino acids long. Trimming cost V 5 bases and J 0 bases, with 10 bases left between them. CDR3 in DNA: TGTGCCAGCAGCCTGACCCGGGCAACTAATGAAAAACTGTTTTTT. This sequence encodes CASSLTRATNEKLFF.

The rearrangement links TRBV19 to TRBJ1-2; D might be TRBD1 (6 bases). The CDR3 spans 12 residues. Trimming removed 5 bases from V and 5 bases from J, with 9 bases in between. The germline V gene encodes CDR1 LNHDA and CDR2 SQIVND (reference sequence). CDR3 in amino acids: CASSDRIYGYTF. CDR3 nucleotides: TGTGCCAGTAGTGACAGGATATATGGCTACACCTTC.

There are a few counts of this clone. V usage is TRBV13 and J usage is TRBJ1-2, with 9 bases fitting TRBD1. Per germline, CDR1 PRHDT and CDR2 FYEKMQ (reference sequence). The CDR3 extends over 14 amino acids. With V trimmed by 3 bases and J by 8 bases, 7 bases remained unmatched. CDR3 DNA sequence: TGTGCCAGCAGCTTCGGACAGGGGTTGGGAGGCTACACCTTC. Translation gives CASSFGQGLGGYTF.

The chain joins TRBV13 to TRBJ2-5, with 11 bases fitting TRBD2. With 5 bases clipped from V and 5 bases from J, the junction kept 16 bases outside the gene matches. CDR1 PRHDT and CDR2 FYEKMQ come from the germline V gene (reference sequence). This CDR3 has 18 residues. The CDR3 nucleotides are TGTGCCAGCAGCAACAGAGGGCTAGCGGGAGGAGCGGGGGAGACCCAGTACTTC. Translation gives CASSNRGLAGGAGETQYF.

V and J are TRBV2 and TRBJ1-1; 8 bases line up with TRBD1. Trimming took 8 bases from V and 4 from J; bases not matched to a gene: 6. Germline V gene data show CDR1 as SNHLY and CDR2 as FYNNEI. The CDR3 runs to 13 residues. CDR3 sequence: CASQGQGSTEAFF. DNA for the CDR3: TGTGCCAGCCAAGGACAGGGATCCACTGAAGCTTTCTTT.

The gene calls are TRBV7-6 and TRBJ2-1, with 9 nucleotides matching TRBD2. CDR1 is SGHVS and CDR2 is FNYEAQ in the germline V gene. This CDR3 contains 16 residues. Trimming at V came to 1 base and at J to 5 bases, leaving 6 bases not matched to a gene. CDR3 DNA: TGTGCCAGCAGCTTAGGGACTAGCGCAAGTAACAATGAGCAGTTCTTC. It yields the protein CASSLGTSASNNEQFF.

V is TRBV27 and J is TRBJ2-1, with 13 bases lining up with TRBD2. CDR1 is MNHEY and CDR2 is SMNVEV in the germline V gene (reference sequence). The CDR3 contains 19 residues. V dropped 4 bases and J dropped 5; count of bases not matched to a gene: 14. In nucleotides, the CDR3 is TGTGCCAGCAGTTCCATTAAACTTACTAGCGGGAGGGCAAACAATGAGCAGTTCTTC. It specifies CASSSIKLTSGRANNEQFF.